The T cell receptor (beta chain) described here comes from a study of OX40 agonist ivuxolimab in advanced cancers. Study-wide findings and caveats: Within 6 weeks, CD4+ and CD8+ blood T cells expanded clonally at 0.1 to 3.0 mg/kg. In general, CD8+ T cells held more expanded clones than CD4+ did, on average. Expanded peripheral T-cell antigen specificity went undetermined.

Exclusion of a patient followed from autoimmune disease history or systemic immunosuppression. A word on this clone: The antigen is unknown.

This table comes from immunoSEQ multiplex PCR, and its TCRdb copy is limited to in-frame clones, with some not included. The data hold some 17,000 clones, with approximately 80% observed a single time. The CDR3 has 14 amino acids. Germline CDR1 is MGHRA and CDR2 is YSYEKL. Trimming took 1 base from V and 3 from J, leaving 9 bases between them. Sequenced here: CD4+ or CD8+ T cells sorted from blood, sampled in a trial of the OX40 agonist ivuxolimab. This receptor was obtained from an adult with an advanced solid tumor such as melanoma, head and neck, liver or kidney cancer. The chain joins TRBV4-1 to TRBJ1-1; no clear D gene. The CDR3 nucleotides are TGCGCCAGCAGCCAAGCGGGGTACGACACTGAAGCTTTCTTT. Protein sequence: CASSQAGYDTEAFF.